A selection of T cell receptor beta chains follows, all from one sample in a study of blood T cell repertoires in COVID-19. The table came from immunoSEQ multiplex PCR; TCRdb's copy has only in-frame clones and leaves some out. In the table there are about 200,000 clones, more than 75% of which are singletons. Sequencing was performed on PBMCs or T cells enriched from blood (not recorded which). Receptors originate from a man in his forties with acute COVID-19. Both conserved end residues are part of each CDR3. A D gene is named only where the DNA matches it firmly. Rows may omit the clone size; those that give it use once, few, many or a size class.

V gene	J gene	clone size	D gene	CDR3 protein	CDR3 DNA
TRBV5-1	TRBJ2-7	-	-	CASSLMETVYEQYF	TGCGCCAGCAGCTTGATGGAGACAGTCTACGAGCAGTACTTC
TRBV18	TRBJ2-5	many	-	CASSLEETQYF	TGTGCCAGCTCCCTAGAAGAAACCCAGTACTTC
TRBV2	TRBJ1-5	-	-	CASSVQGRAQHF	TGTGCCAGCAGTGTGCAGGGAAGGGCCCAGCATTTT
TRBV4-1	TRBJ1-2	-	-	CASSRDTINYGYTF	TGCGCCAGCAGCCGAGATACAATTAACTATGGCTACACCTTC
TRBV5-1	TRBJ1-5	-	-	CASSLEAGGQPQHF	TGCGCCAGCAGCTTGGAGGCGGGGGGTCAGCCCCAGCATTTT
TRBV4-3	TRBJ1-2	-	-	CASSPQKGVPSLDYGYTF	TGCGCCAGCAGCCCACAGAAGGGGGTCCCGTCCCTGGACTATGGCTACACCTTC
TRBV4-1	TRBJ2-3	few	TRBD2	CASSQGLAGGPTDTQYF	TGCGCCAGCAGCCAGGGACTAGCGGGAGGGCCGACAGATACGCAGTATTTT
TRBV7-7	TRBJ2-5	-	-	CASSFGQASGSVRETQYF	TGTGCTAGCAGCTTTGGACAGGCCAGCGGGAGCGTTCGAGAGACCCAGTACTTC
TRBV2	TRBJ1-5	-	-	CASSGQYSNQPQHF	TGTGCCAGCAGCGGACAGTATAGCAATCAGCCCCAGCATTTT
TRBV5-1	TRBJ1-1	-	-	CASSKGHENTEAFF	TGCGCCAGCAGCAAGGGACACGAGAACACTGAAGCTTTCTTT
TRBV4-2	TRBJ1-1	-	TRBD1	CASSYIAGTANTEAFF	TGTGCCAGCAGCTACATAGCCGGGACAGCGAACACTGAAGCTTTCTTT
TRBV9	TRBJ2-3	once	TRBD2	CASSARTSGTLHPTDTQYF	TGTGCCAGCAGCGCCCGGACTAGCGGGACCCTTCACCCCACAGATACGCAGTATTTT
TRBV7-2	TRBJ1-6	-	-	CASSLDRTGTNSPLHF	TGTGCCAGCAGCTTAGATCGTACAGGGACCAATTCACCCCTCCACTTT
TRBV24-1	TRBJ1-5	many	-	CATSDPFLLDSSNQPQHF	TGTGCCACCAGTGATCCCTTCCTCTTGGACAGTAGCAATCAGCCCCAGCATTTT
TRBV19	TRBJ2-2	once	-	CASRPRTVANTGELFF	TGTGCCAGTAGACCTCGGACAGTCGCGAACACCGGGGAGCTGTTTTTT
TRBV30	TRBJ1-1	-	-	CAWSAFGNTEAFF	TGTGCCTGGAGTGCTTTCGGGAACACTGAAGCTTTCTTT
TRBV6-5	TRBJ1-5	-	TRBD1	CATVGTGGNQPQHF	TGTGCCACGGTCGGGACAGGGGGTAATCAGCCCCAGCATTTT
TRBV12-3/TRBV12-4	TRBJ1-1	-	-	CASSSRGNTEAFF	TGTGCCAGCAGTTCGCGGGGCAACACTGAAGCTTTCTTT
TRBV4-1	TRBJ1-1	-	-	CASTGMNTEAFF	TGCGCCAGCACAGGGATGAACACTGAAGCTTTCTTT
TRBV2	TRBJ1-1	-	-	CASSYRALNTEAFF	TGTGCCAGCAGTTACAGGGCCTTGAACACTGAAGCTTTCTTT
TRBV6-5	TRBJ2-3	-	-	CASRTGGGDTQYF	TGTGCCAGCCGGACAGGCGGGGGGGATACGCAGTATTTT
TRBV28	TRBJ1-5	-	-	CASSGTSWNQPQHF	TGTGCCAGCAGCGGGACAAGCTGGAATCAGCCCCAGCATTTT
TRBV15	TRBJ1-5	-	-	CATSRDRGISQPQHF	TGTGCCACCAGCAGAGATAGGGGGATAAGTCAGCCCCAGCATTTT
TRBV18	TRBJ2-7	once	-	CASSPPTVGDNYEQYF	TGTGCCAGCTCACCTCCGACGGTCGGAGATAACTACGAGCAGTACTTC
TRBV29-1	TRBJ1-2	few	-	CSVGEQDGYTF	TGCAGCGTTGGGGAGCAGGATGGCTACACCTTC
TRBV27	TRBJ2-1	-	TRBD2	CASSLGPSGRAANEQFF	TGTGCCAGCAGCCTGGGCCCTAGCGGGAGGGCCGCCAATGAGCAGTTCTTC
TRBV5-1	TRBJ2-2	-	-	CASSLDRVSTGELFF	TGCGCCAGCAGCTTGGACAGGGTTTCCACCGGGGAGCTGTTTTTT
TRBV10-2	TRBJ2-3	few	-	CASNTEMGDTQYF	TGCGCCAGCAACACGGAGATGGGAGATACGCAGTATTTT
TRBV27	TRBJ1-5	-	-	CASSLGPRDSPNQPQHF	TGTGCCAGCAGTTTAGGCCCCCGCGACAGCCCAAATCAGCCCCAGCATTTT
TRBV28	TRBJ1-6	-	TRBD1	CASSFKLQTGAYNSPLHF	TGTGCCAGCAGTTTTAAACTACAGACAGGGGCCTATAATTCACCCCTCCACTTT
TRBV19	TRBJ2-3	once	TRBD2	CASTGGASGEDTQYF	TGTGCCAGTACCGGGGGGGCTAGCGGAGAGGATACGCAGTATTTT
TRBV5-4	TRBJ2-6	-	-	CASSLTASGANVLTF	TGTGCCAGCAGCTTGACAGCTTCTGGGGCCAACGTCCTGACTTTC
TRBV3-1/TRBV3-2	TRBJ2-1	few	-	CASSQAQGLLIGQFF	TGTGCCAGCAGCCAAGCCCAAGGACTGCTTATCGGGCAGTTCTTC
TRBV28	TRBJ1-6	-	TRBD1	CASSRDRAIPLHF	TGTGCCAGCAGCCGGGACAGGGCCATCCCCCTCCACTTT
TRBV5-1	TRBJ1-3	once	-	CASSFGTGNTIYF	TGCGCCAGCAGCTTTGGCACTGGAAACACCATATATTTT
TRBV5-1	TRBJ2-7	-	TRBD2	CASSLEGGAYEQYF	TGCGCCAGCAGCTTGGAGGGAGGGGCCTACGAGCAGTACTTC
TRBV6-5	TRBJ2-1	-	TRBD2	CASRRTSGRVDEQFF	TGTGCCAGCAGACGGACTAGCGGGAGGGTGGATGAGCAGTTCTTC
TRBV28	TRBJ2-1	-	TRBD2	CASSFSGRGNEQFF	TGTGCCAGCAGTTTTAGCGGGAGGGGCAATGAGCAGTTCTTC
TRBV4-2	TRBJ1-5	-	-	CASSPYQQTSWNQPQHF	TGTGCCAGCAGCCCTTATCAACAGACCTCTTGGAATCAGCCCCAGCATTTT
TRBV7-9	TRBJ2-3	-	-	CASSPVAVRTDTQYF	TGTGCCAGCAGCCCGGTAGCGGTCCGCACAGATACGCAGTATTTT
TRBV6-5	TRBJ1-5	-	-	CASRVTVSGVQPQHF	TGTGCCAGCCGAGTAACAGTCTCAGGGGTTCAGCCCCAGCATTTT
TRBV10-3	TRBJ2-7	-	-	CAISDLGGQTRASSYEQYF	TGTGCCATCAGTGACCTCGGAGGGCAAACGAGGGCTAGCTCCTACGAGCAGTACTTC
TRBV27	TRBJ1-5	-	-	CASRLSGGNQPQHF	TGTGCCAGCAGACTTTCCGGGGGCAATCAGCCCCAGCATTTT
TRBV6-1	TRBJ2-7	-	-	CASSERTDYEQYF	TGTGCCAGCAGTGAACGAACTGACTACGAGCAGTACTTC
TRBV29-1	TRBJ1-2	once	TRBD1	CSATGGVYGYTF	TGCAGTGCAACAGGGGGTGTCTATGGCTACACCTTC
TRBV27	TRBJ1-2	once	-	CAAGEGYGYTF	TGTGCCGCGGGGGAGGGCTATGGCTACACCTTC
TRBV3-1/TRBV3-2	TRBJ1-3	-	-	CASSPLGSGNTIYF	TGTGCCAGCAGCCCCCTCGGTTCTGGAAACACCATATATTTT
TRBV6-5	TRBJ2-2	-	-	CASRGYTGELFF	TGTGCCAGTCGGGGGTACACCGGGGAGCTGTTTTTT
TRBV18	TRBJ1-5	-	-	CASSGQSNQPQHF	TGTGCCAGCTCGGGCCAGTCAAATCAGCCCCAGCATTTT
TRBV10-3	TRBJ2-7	-	-	CAISESLFGQYF	TGTGCCATCAGTGAGTCTCTGTTCGGGCAGTACTTC